A selection of T cell receptor beta chains follows, all from one sample in a study of graft-versus-host responses after intestinal transplantation. Assay used: immunoSEQ multiplex PCR; TCRdb lists only in-frame clones, some missing. The sample carries 35,000 to 50,000 clones, about 95% recorded once. For these TCRs, the target antigens are not known. Specimen: unstimulated CD8+ T cells sorted from spleen or lymph node cells, collected before transplant. Every receptor here comes from a human donor who was the organ donor for an intestinal transplant. Each CDR3 is given with its conserved first and last residue. D genes are given only for firm matches. Clone size, where shown, is once, few, many, or a class for clones that have expanded.

abundance,j_gene,v_gene,d_gene,CDR3aa,CDR3nt
-,TRBJ1-1,TRBV4-1,-,CASSQEGRLTEAFF,TGCGCCAGCAGCCAAGAGGGACGTCTCACTGAAGCTTTCTTT
-,TRBJ1-2,TRBV30,-,CAWRTAYGYTF,TGTGCCTGGAGGACAGCCTATGGCTACACCTTC
-,TRBJ1-1,TRBV4-3,-,CASTTSINSAGTEAFF,TGCGCCAGCACCACATCGATTAACAGTGCCGGGACTGAAGCTTTCTTT
-,TRBJ2-1,TRBV6-1,TRBD1,CASSNRDRWNNEQFF,TGTGCCAGCAGCAACCGGGACAGGTGGAACAATGAGCAGTTCTTC
-,TRBJ2-3,TRBV29-1,-,CSQTVGFTDTQYF,TGCAGCCAGACCGTTGGTTTCACAGATACGCAGTATTTT
-,TRBJ2-7,TRBV25-1,-,CASTSGTYEQYF,TGTGCCAGTACCAGCGGTACCTACGAGCAGTACTTC
-,TRBJ1-1,TRBV28,-,CASSPYWASAFF,TGTGCCAGCAGTCCGTATTGGGCCTCAGCTTTCTTT
-,TRBJ2-7,TRBV4-3,-,CASSQDLSGGTYEQYF,TGCGCCAGCAGCCAAGATCTGTCAGGAGGCACCTACGAGCAGTACTTC
-,TRBJ1-5,TRBV11-2,TRBD1,CASSSRDRGDQPQHF,TGTGCCAGCAGCTCCCGGGACAGGGGGGATCAGCCCCAGCATTTT
-,TRBJ2-2,TRBV5-1,TRBD2,CASSLGQRGASTGELFF,TGCGCCAGCAGCTTGGGCCAGCGGGGGGCCTCCACCGGGGAGCTGTTTTTT
-,TRBJ1-5,TRBV27,-,CASSRGWGQPQHF,TGTGCCAGCAGTCGAGGGTGGGGGCAGCCCCAGCATTTT
-,TRBJ1-2,TRBV30,TRBD1,CAWSVLDRGPNYGYTF,TGTGCCTGGAGTGTACTAGACAGGGGCCCTAACTATGGTTACACCTTC
once,TRBJ1-6,TRBV27,TRBD1,CASSFSGQGANSPLHF,TGTGCCAGCAGTTTCTCTGGACAGGGGGCAAATTCACCCCTCCACTTT
-,TRBJ2-7,TRBV5-1,TRBD1,CASSFGTGSYEQYF,TGCGCCAGCAGCTTTGGGACAGGTTCCTACGAGCAGTACTTC
-,TRBJ2-7,TRBV13,-,CASSLEGGPGSYEQYF,TGTGCCAGCAGCTTAGAGGGGGGGCCCGGCTCCTACGAGCAGTACTTC
-,TRBJ1-1,TRBV7-9,-,CASSLASGGRGYAFF,TGTGCCAGCAGCTTAGCGTCGGGGGGGCGCGGATATGCTTTCTTT